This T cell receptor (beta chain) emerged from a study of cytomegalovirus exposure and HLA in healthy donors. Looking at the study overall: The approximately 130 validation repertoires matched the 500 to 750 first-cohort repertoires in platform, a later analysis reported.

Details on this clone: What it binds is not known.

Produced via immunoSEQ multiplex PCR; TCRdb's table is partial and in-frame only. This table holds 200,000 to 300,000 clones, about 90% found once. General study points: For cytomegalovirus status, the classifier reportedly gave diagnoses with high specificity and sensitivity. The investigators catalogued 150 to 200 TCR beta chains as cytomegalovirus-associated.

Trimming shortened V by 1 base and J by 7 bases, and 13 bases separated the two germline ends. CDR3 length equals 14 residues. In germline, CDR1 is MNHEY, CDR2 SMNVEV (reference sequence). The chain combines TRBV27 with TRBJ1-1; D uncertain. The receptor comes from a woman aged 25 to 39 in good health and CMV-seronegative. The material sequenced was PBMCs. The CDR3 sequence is CASSLLYGINEAFF. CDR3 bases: TGTGCCAGCAGTTTATTGTACGGAATTAATGAAGCTTTCTTT.